Detailed here is one TCR beta chain. Its antigen remains unidentified. V lost 5 bases to trimming and J lost 2 bases; unmatched junction nucleotides: 9. The CDR3 sequence is 17 residues long. Germline assignment: CDR1 SGHAT and CDR2 FQNNGV. TCRdb's table, derived via immunoSEQ multiplex PCR, lists solely in-frame clones and lacks some. Among about 20,000 clones listed, 70% were seen once. Antigen-specific CD4+ T cell clonotypes were called by their expansion after viral peptide-pool culture in ViraFEST. CD4+ T cell isolation took place after more than eight days of culture. All vaccine recipients tested negative for nucleocapsid antibodies and had never contracted SARS-CoV-2 infection. It was on days 3 and 7 that half the medium was replaced with IL-2 medium. The data were taken from a study of vaccination effects on CD4 cells after COVID-19.

This TCR was recovered from a human donor who received a COVID-19 vaccine. The rearrangement joins TRBV11-2 to TRBJ2-3; 11 bases align to TRBD2. The sequencing here drew on CD4+ T cells from PBMCs cultured with HCoV-229E spike peptides, taken before COVID-19 vaccination. CDR3: CASSPWGSGGATDTQYF. The CDR3 DNA sequence: TGTGCCAGCAGCCCCTGGGGTAGCGGGGGGGCCACAGATACGCAGTATTTT.